The clone carrying this T cell receptor (beta chain) occurred a few times. The antigen remains unidentified. Treatment specified: some 19 received Ad26.COV2.S at low or high dose, single or two shots; 5 received placebo; per-sample allocation not given. Repertoires come from day 63 after the first vaccine or placebo injection. The data are from a study of Ad26.COV2.S vaccination and SARS-CoV-2 variants. The V and J ends lost 8 bases and 5 bases respectively, with 15 bases between them. Germline CDR1 reads MGHDK; CDR2 reads SYGVNS. This CDR3 is built from 13 residues. Study-level findings and limits: Once vaccination had occurred, spike-specific CD8+ and CD4+ T cell responses reportedly showed substantial breadth.

TCRdb's copy holds only in-frame clones and misses some; the assay was immunoSEQ multiplex PCR. The profile shows about 350,000 clones, about 88% of them singletons. Sequenced material: peripheral blood, taken in a trial of Ad26.COV2.S vaccine versus placebo. The rearrangement uses TRBV25-1 and TRBJ1-2; D not certain. The clonotype originates from a person aged 18-60 years who received the Ad26.COV2.S COVID-19 vaccine or a placebo. The CDR3 here is CASSTGKGYGYTF. The CDR3 coding sequence is TGTGCCAGCTCGACCGGGAAAGGATATGGCTACACCTTC.